What follows are 29 T cell receptor beta chains derived from one specimen sequenced in a study of control samples from healthy donors and cancer patients. Assay: immunoSEQ multiplex PCR; the TCRdb copy retains only in-frame clones and omits some. The sample lists 77,000 or so clones, around 92% occurring once. The source material was blood. The receptors derive from a man aged 30 to 45 in good health.

The chain carries TRBV18 and TRBJ1-5, with TRBD1 identical over 10 bases. V trimming: 2 bases; J trimming: 6 bases; junction bases outside the gene matches: 7. The germline V gene has CDR1 KGHSH and CDR2 LQKENI. The CDR3 has 16 residues. This CDR3 reads CASSPSGQGSGQPQHF. The CDR3 DNA is TGTGCCAGCTCACCATCGGGACAGGGGAGCGGTCAGCCCCAGCATTTT.

The chain employs TRBV23-1 and TRBJ2-7; 9 nucleotides line up with TRBD2. TRBV23-1 carries the ORF label, with uncertain function. This CDR3 spans 14 amino acids. V lost 6 bases and J lost 5; bases outside the gene matches: 8. Here the CDR3 DNA reads TGCGCCAGCAGCCTAGCGGGACTAGGGCACGAGCAGTACTTC. It is translated as CASSLAGLGHEQYF.

This chain uses TRBV29-1 with TRBJ2-1, with D possibly TRBD1 on 6 matching bases. Germline V gene data show CDR1 as SQVTM and CDR2 as ANQGSEA. The CDR3 totals 13 residues. V lost 5 bases and J 7 bases, leaving 15 bases between the germline ends. The CDR3 DNA is TGCAGCGTTAAACAGGGATCCAGAAATGAGCAGTTCTTC. Protein sequence: CSVKQGSRNEQFF.

The V gene is TRBV2, the J gene TRBJ2-3, with 11 nucleotides matching TRBD2. V lost 5 bases, J lost 5 bases, and 3 bases stayed unmatched. Germline values: CDR1 SNHLY, CDR2 FYNNEI. The CDR3 consists of 14 residues. In DNA, the CDR3 is TGTGCCAGCAGTCTGACTAGCGGGAAAGATACGCAGTATTTT. This gives the protein CASSLTSGKDTQYF. Complete variable domain (other parts from reference TRBV2 and TRBJ2-3): EPEVTQTPSHQVTQMGQEVILRCVPISNHLYFYWYRQILGQKVEFLVSFYNNEISEKSEIFDDQFSVERPDGSNFTLKIRSTKLEDSAMYFCASSLTSGKDTQYFGPGTRLTVL.

The chain joins TRBV28 to TRBJ1-1; weak D call: TRBD1 (5 bases). The CDR3 runs to 14 residues. The germline CDR1 and CDR2 sequences are MDHEN and SYDVKM. V shed 5 bases and J shed 1 base, with 11 bases lying between them. The CDR3 DNA reads as TGTGCCAGCAGTACCAGGGTCGGGAACACTGAAGCTTTCTTT. Translating gives CASSTRVGNTEAFF.

This chain connects TRBV7-2 to TRBJ1-2; TRBD1 aligns across 10 bases. The junction had 10 bases not matched to a gene; V was cut back by 5 bases and J by 7 bases. Germline V gene lookup returns CDR1 SGHTA and CDR2 FQGNSA. This CDR3 contains 15 residues. The CDR3 loop reads CASSLDRGQYGGYTF. CDR3 in DNA: TGTGCCAGCAGCCTAGACAGGGGGCAATACGGTGGCTACACCTTC. Filled out from reference TRBV7-2 and TRBJ1-2, the complete variable domain reads GAGVSQSPSNKVTEKGKDVELRCDPISGHTALYWYRQSLGQGLEFLIYFQGNSAPDKSGLPSDRFSAERTGGSVSTLTIQRTQQEDSAVYLCASSLDRGQYGGYTFGSGTRLTVV.

V and J are TRBV6-5 and TRBJ2-3; 11 positions match TRBD2. The CDR3 loop spans 14 amino acids. Germline-derived CDR1 and CDR2 are MNHEY and SVGAGI. This CDR3 is CAYSSGGGSDTQYF. DNA for the CDR3: TGTGCGTATAGTAGCGGGGGGGGTTCAGATACGCAGTATTTT.

The genes are TRBV28 and TRBJ1-4; maybe TRBD1 (5 bases). Germline V lookup: CDR1 MDHEN, CDR2 SYDVKM. This CDR3 comprises 14 residues. V lost 6 bases to trimming and J lost 0 bases, with 8 bases between them. For the CDR3, the DNA is TGTGCCAGCAGAGGGGTTGCAACTAATGAAAAACTGTTTTTT. This encodes CASRGVATNEKLFF.

This chain connects TRBV5-4 to TRBJ1-6; TRBD1 aligns across 8 bases. This CDR3 has 14 amino acids. The V gene's germline CDR1 is SGHNT and CDR2 YYREEE (reference sequence). Germline trimming cut 6 bases from V and 12 bases from J; bases unmatched to any gene: 11. The CDR3 is CASTSGTGREPLHF. The CDR3 DNA reads TGTGCCAGCACCTCCGGGACAGGCAGAGAACCCCTCCACTTT. Full variable domain (remainder filled in from reference TRBV5-4 and TRBJ1-6): ETGVTQSPTHLIKTRGQQVTLRCSSQSGHNTVSWYQQALGQGPQFIFQYYREEENGRGNFPPRFSGLQFPNYSSELNVNALELDDSALYLCASTSGTGREPLHFGNGTRLTVT.

CDR3 in DNA: TGCGCCAGCAGCCAAGAGATCGGGACTAGCGGATTCAATGAGCAGTTCTTC. Translating gives CASSQEIGTSGFNEQFF. This chain uses TRBV4-1 with TRBJ2-1; 11 bases match TRBD2. The J segment lost 6 bases and the V segment lost 0 bases, leaving 7 bases of the junction unmatched. Germline CDR1 is MGHRA and CDR2 is YSYEKL. The CDR3 length is 17 residues.

This chain joins TRBV5-1 and TRBJ2-6; D perhaps matches TRBD2 (6 bases). V shed 0 bases and J shed 2 bases, with 6 bases lying between them. Germline loops: CDR1 SGHRS, CDR2 YFSETQ. CDR3 length: 15 amino acids. CDR3 amino acids: CASSLASAGANVLTF. The CDR3 DNA reads as TGCGCCAGCAGCTTGGCTAGCGCTGGGGCCAACGTCCTGACTTTC.

CDR3 in DNA: TGTGCCAGCAGCTTAGTTCGGGTAACGACCTACGAGCAGTACTTC. Encoded protein: CASSLVRVTTYEQYF. V gene TRBV7-2 combines with J gene TRBJ2-7; D remains ambiguous. Trimming left V 1 base short and J 2 bases short, with 12 bases between. CDR1 and CDR2 (germline): SGHTA, FQGNSA. The CDR3 is 15 amino acids. The full variable domain, with the rest looked up from reference TRBV7-2 and TRBJ2-7, is GAGVSQSPSNKVTEKGKDVELRCDPISGHTALYWYRQSLGQGLEFLIYFQGNSAPDKSGLPSDRFSAERTGGSVSTLTIQRTQQEDSAVYLCASSLVRVTTYEQYFGPGTRLTVT.

The chain combines TRBV3-1 (or the pseudogene TRBV3-2) with TRBJ2-3; tentatively, D is TRBD2 (6 bases). The CDR3 is made up of 14 amino acids. V was clipped by 4 bases and J by 0 bases, with 8 bases between them. Germline-derived CDR1 and CDR2 are LGHDT and YNNKEL (reference sequence). The CDR3 protein is CASSRSGSTDTQYF. DNA of the CDR3: TGTGCCAGCAGCCGGAGCGGGAGCACAGATACGCAGTATTTT.

The gene calls are TRBV7-3 and TRBJ2-7; 12 bases match TRBD1. V shed 3 bases and J 7 bases; nucleotides not matched to a gene: 16. The CDR3 has 18 amino acids. Germline V gene lookup returns CDR1 SGHTA and CDR2 FQGTGA. CDR3 DNA sequence: TGTGCCAGCAGCTTGGGTGTGGGACAGGGGGCCTCGGTTTGGGAGCAGTACTTC. It yields the protein CASSLGVGQGASVWEQYF.

V gene TRBV6-5 combines with J gene TRBJ1-4; 8 bases line up with TRBD1. The CDR3 runs to 15 residues. Trimming removed 6 bases from V and 7 bases from J; junction bases left unmatched: 10. Germline V gene data show CDR1 as MNHEY and CDR2 as SVGAGI. The CDR3 sequence is CASRDRVGYAEKLFF. The DNA for the CDR3 is TGTGCCAGCAGGGACAGGGTTGGGTATGCTGAAAAACTGTTTTTT.

The chain carries TRBV6-5 and TRBJ2-5; possibly TRBD1 for D (6 bases). Germline V gene sequence: CDR1 MNHEY, CDR2 SVGAGI. The CDR3 sequence is 14 residues long. With 4 bases removed from V and 5 bases from J, the gap between germline ends came to 14 bases. The CDR3 sequence is CASSSSGAGETQYF. CDR3 nucleotide sequence: TGTGCCAGCAGTTCCTCAGGGGCGGGTGAGACCCAGTACTTC.

V gene TRBV2 combines with J gene TRBJ1-1, with D perhaps matching TRBD1 (5 bases). This CDR3 contains 12 residues. Germline values: CDR1 SNHLY, CDR2 FYNNEI. Trimming took off 6 bases at V and 7 bases at J, with 12 bases between the two ends. The CDR3 is CASRTALGEAFF. The CDR3 region has the DNA TGTGCCAGCAGGACAGCATTGGGTGAAGCTTTCTTT.

This clone was observed a handful of times. In DNA form, the CDR3 reads TGCGCCAGCAGCCGAGCCTCAGGGAGCTCCTACGAGCAGTACTTC. Translating gives CASSRASGSSYEQYF. J is TRBJ2-7 and V is TRBV4-1; D could derive from TRBD1 or TRBD2 (5 bases each). V was trimmed by 4 bases and J by 0 bases, leaving 13 bases between them. CDR3 length: 15 residues. CDR1 is MGHRA and CDR2 is YSYEKL in the germline V gene.

V gene TRBV6-1 combines with J gene TRBJ2-7; D is unresolved. Germline V gene sequence: CDR1 MNHNS, CDR2 SASEGT. The CDR3 runs 15 residues. The V end was cut by 2 bases, the J end by 4 bases, with 15 bases between. CDR3 nucleotide sequence: TGTGCCAGCAGTGAAAGTGGGATCCCCCGGTACGAGCAGTACTTC. Protein: CASSESGIPRYEQYF.

This rearrangement joins TRBV11-3 to TRBJ2-3; D might be TRBD2 (5 bases). The CDR3 contains 17 residues. The germline CDR1 and CDR2 sequences are SGHNT and YENEEA. Trimming stripped 1 base from V and 0 bases from J, with 14 bases between. The CDR3 region has the DNA TGTGCCAGCAGCTTAGGGTGGGTTGGCGGGAGCACAGATACGCAGTATTTT. It specifies CASSLGWVGGSTDTQYF.

The J gene is TRBJ1-3, the V gene TRBV29-1, with D unresolved. With 6 bases removed from V and 0 bases from J, the gap between germline ends came to 9 bases. Germline CDR1 is SQVTM and CDR2 is ANQGSEA. There are 13 residues in the CDR3. As DNA, the CDR3 is TGCAGCGTCGATACCGGCTCTGGAAACACCATATATTTT. Its protein is CSVDTGSGNTIYF.

This chain uses TRBV11-2 with TRBJ2-7; no clear D gene. The ends were cut back, 1 base at V and 2 bases at J, with 9 bases in the middle. The CDR3 length is 14 residues. Per germline, CDR1 SGHAT and CDR2 FQNNGV. The CDR3 bases are TGTGCCAGCAGCTTAGTTCAGGCACCCTACGAGCAGTACTTC. Translation gives CASSLVQAPYEQYF.

This clone was found a few times. J is TRBJ1-1 and V is TRBV7-9; tentative D call: TRBD1 (6 bases). V gave up 5 bases and J gave up 1 base, with 11 bases separating them. Looked up from germline, CDR1 is SEHNR and CDR2 is FQNEAQ (reference sequence). The CDR3 spans 14 residues. The DNA of the CDR3 is TGTGCCAGCAGCCCCGAGGGGGGGAACACTGAAGCTTTCTTT. Amino acids: CASSPEGGNTEAFF.

DNA for the CDR3: TGTGCCAGCAGCCGAGAACTACTGCAGGGTACGCAGTATTTT. It encodes CASSRELLQGTQYF. The rearrangement joins TRBV7-8 to TRBJ2-3, with D tentatively TRBD1 (5 bases). This CDR3 has 14 amino acids. Trimming cost V 5 bases and J 8 bases, with 17 bases left between them. Germline CDR1 and CDR2: SGHVS and FQNEAQ.

The chain uses TRBV30 and TRBJ2-3; no clear D. Trimming shortened V by 1 base and J by 1 base, and 9 bases separated the two germline ends. Germline CDR1 is GTSNPN and CDR2 is SVGIG (reference sequence). The CDR3 runs to 14 residues. The CDR3 protein is CAWSELRRTDTQYF. The CDR3 nucleotides are TGTGCCTGGAGTGAGTTGCGACGCACAGATACGCAGTATTTT.

This chain connects TRBV2 to TRBJ1-4; tentative D call: TRBD1 (5 bases). The CDR3 totals 13 residues. V was trimmed by 6 bases and J by 5 bases, leaving 10 bases between them. The germline gives CDR1 SNHLY, CDR2 FYNNEI. The DNA of the CDR3 is TGTGCCAGCAGGGCAGGGCTGAATGAAAAACTGTTTTTT. Its translation: CASRAGLNEKLFF.

This clone was seen once. J is TRBJ1-1 and V is TRBV7-9; D remains unclear. CDR1 and CDR2 from the germline V gene are SEHNR and FQNEAQ (reference sequence). Trimming took 4 bases from V and 6 from J, leaving 15 bases between them. This CDR3 comprises 14 residues. The CDR3 nucleotides read TGTGCCAGCAGCTCAACATCGGCAGAGGCTGAAGCTTTCTTT. This codes for CASSSTSAEAEAFF.

This chain uses TRBV7-3 with TRBJ2-1; 9 bases line up with TRBD2. Trimming removed 5 bases from V and 9 bases from J; junction bases left unmatched: 5. Per the germline V gene, CDR1 is SGHTA and CDR2 is FQGTGA. This CDR3 is 13 amino acids long. CDR3: CASSLSGSGEQFF. CDR3 nucleotides: TGTGCCAGCAGCCTTAGCGGGAGTGGTGAGCAGTTCTTC.

The gene calls are TRBV9 and TRBJ2-2; TRBD2 agrees at 8 bases. In germline, CDR1 is SGDLS, CDR2 YYNGEE. The CDR3 contains 18 residues. The V and J ends lost 3 bases and 1 base, in that order; junction bases with no gene match: 11. Here the CDR3 DNA reads TGTGCCAGCAGCGCAACAGGCCACAGCGGGAGGAACACCGGGGAGCTGTTTTTT. It specifies CASSATGHSGRNTGELFF.